Shown below are 30 T cell receptor beta chains from a single sample sequenced in a study of cytomegalovirus exposure and HLA in healthy donors. The PCR contained 60 Vbeta and 13 Jbeta primers. The method was immunoSEQ multiplex PCR; TCRdb's version includes in-frame clones alone and lacks a portion of them. Of 150,000 or so clones listed, 70% to 85% were seen once; the top ten hold about 2%. The specimen was PBMCs. The receptors stem from a man under 40 in good health and CMV-seronegative.

The V and J genes are TRBV5-6 and TRBJ1-2, with 8 bases identical to TRBD1. The CDR3 loop spans 13 amino acids. CDR1 SGHDT and CDR2 YYEEEE come from the germline V gene. With V trimmed by 6 bases and J by 6 bases, 7 bases remained unmatched. CDR3 sequence (DNA): TGTGCCAGCACCCTCAGGGACAGGAATGGCTACACCTTC. Translation gives CASTLRDRNGYTF.

The chain links TRBV4-1 to TRBJ2-3; 12 positions agree with TRBD2. The V segment lost 6 bases and the J segment 5 bases; nucleotides outside the gene matches: 6. Germline V CDR1 and CDR2: MGHRA, YSYEKL. The CDR3 extends over 15 amino acids. The CDR3 region has the DNA TGCGCCAGCAGACCTAGCGGGGGGGCGATAGATACGCAGTATTTT. It translates to CASRPSGGAIDTQYF.

This chain uses TRBV6-1 with TRBJ1-2; possibly TRBD1 for D (6 bases). Looked up from germline, CDR1 is MNHNS and CDR2 is SASEGT. The V and J ends lost 7 bases and 5 bases respectively, with 11 bases between them. The CDR3 spans 12 residues. CDR3 bases: TGTGCCAGCACCCCGGACAGTTATGGCTACACCTTC. Protein sequence: CASTPDSYGYTF.

The chain recombines TRBV28 with TRBJ2-3; TRBD2 agrees at 9 bases. With 6 bases clipped from V and 1 base from J, the junction kept 8 bases outside the gene matches. This CDR3 is 16 amino acids long. Germline V CDR1 and CDR2: MDHEN, SYDVKM. CDR3 sequence: CASRGSRLAGTDTQYF. CDR3 bases: TGTGCCAGCAGGGGTTCCAGACTAGCGGGCACAGATACGCAGTATTTT.

The chain is built from TRBV27 and TRBJ1-6, with TRBD1 identical over 10 bases. The CDR3 loop spans 16 amino acids. Germline loops: CDR1 MNHEY, CDR2 SMNVEV (reference sequence). The V segment lost 2 bases and the J segment 10 bases; nucleotides outside the gene matches: 8. CDR3 region: CASSLGPDRGRSPLHF. For the CDR3, the DNA is TGTGCCAGCAGTTTAGGTCCCGACAGGGGGCGATCACCCCTCCACTTT.

The genes are TRBV5-1 and TRBJ2-7; D unresolved. CDR1 and CDR2 from the germline V gene are SGHRS and YFSETQ. The ends were cut back, 0 bases at V and 2 bases at J, with 9 bases in the middle. The CDR3 runs to 14 residues. CDR3 in amino acids: CASSLVGGAYEQYF. The CDR3 nucleotides are TGCGCCAGCAGCTTGGTAGGTGGAGCCTACGAGCAGTACTTC.

Turning to this clone: Additional DNA sequences in this sample encode the identical CDR3. The V gene is TRBV5-4, the J gene TRBJ1-2, with a weak D call TRBD1 (6 bases). The CDR3 length is 14 residues. Germline assignment: CDR1 SGHNT and CDR2 YYREEE (reference sequence). V lost 3 bases, J lost 8 bases, and 17 bases lay in between. CDR3 in amino acids: CASSSGQRSGGYTF. Written as DNA, the CDR3 is TGTGCCAGCAGCTCTGGACAGCGATCGGGAGGCTACACCTTC.

V is TRBV18 and J is TRBJ1-1; a possible D gene is TRBD1 (5 bases). The CDR3 totals 16 residues. Germline V lookup: CDR1 KGHSH, CDR2 LQKENI. Deletions cut 2 bases from V and 1 base from J, with 14 bases between. The CDR3 DNA follows: TGTGCCAGCTCACCATCAACAGGAAACAAGAACACTGAAGCTTTCTTT. Translated, it gives CASSPSTGNKNTEAFF.

This clone was found a few times. The chain uses TRBV5-4 and TRBJ2-2; 7 bases are a match to TRBD2. Germline lookup yields CDR1 SGHNT and CDR2 YYREEE (reference sequence). V was clipped by 0 bases and J by 1 base; unmatched bases: 0. CDR3 length equals 15 residues. The DNA of the CDR3 is TGTGCCAGCAGCTTGGCTAGCGGGAACACCGGGGAGCTGTTTTTT. Protein sequence: CASSLASGNTGELFF.

The genes are TRBV14 and TRBJ1-2, with TRBD1 identical over 7 bases. The length of the CDR3 is 13 residues. Germline V gene data show CDR1 as SGHDN and CDR2 as FVKESK. Germline trimming cut 2 bases from V and 8 bases from J; bases unmatched to any gene: 5. The CDR3 DNA reads as TGTGCCAGCAGCCAATCCCGACAGGGAGGCTACACCTTC. Translation: CASSQSRQGGYTF.

The rearrangement uses TRBV7-2 and TRBJ1-1, with no clear D. This CDR3 region has 15 residues. Trimming left V 5 bases short and J 4 bases short, with 17 bases between. CDR1 and CDR2 (germline): SGHTA, FQGNSA. The DNA for the CDR3 is TGTGCCAGCAGCCCCACAGAGTCTACACGCACTGAAGCTTTCTTT. It specifies CASSPTESTRTEAFF.

This clone was picked up one time. The genes are TRBV5-1 and TRBJ2-5; tentatively, D is TRBD1 (6 bases). Germline loops: CDR1 SGHRS, CDR2 YFSETQ. Trimming stripped 0 bases from V and 2 bases from J, with 14 bases between. There are 16 residues in the CDR3. CDR3 DNA sequence: TGCGCCAGCAGCTTGGAGGTGCCGACAGGTCAAGAGACCCAGTACTTC. Its translation: CASSLEVPTGQETQYF. The whole variable domain, filled in from reference TRBV5-1 and TRBJ2-5, reads KAGVTQTPRYLIKTRGQQVTLSCSPISGHRSVSWYQQTPGQGLQFLFEYFSETQRNKGNFPGRFSGRQFSNSRSEMNVSTLELGDSALYLCASSLEVPTGQETQYFGPGTRLLVL.

The chain joins TRBV4-2 to TRBJ2-1; D might be TRBD1 (6 bases). Trimming removed 1 base from V and 2 bases from J, with 12 bases in between. The germline V gene encodes CDR1 LGHNA and CDR2 YNFKEQ. CDR3 length: 16 residues. CDR3 bases: TGTGCCAGCAGCCAAGGGGTAGGGGGAACCTACAATGAGCAGTTCTTC. It translates to CASSQGVGGTYNEQFF.

The genes are TRBV4-2 and TRBJ2-2; 14 nucleotides align to TRBD2. The CDR3 contains 18 residues. V was pared by 3 bases and J by 4 bases, with 7 bases of the junction left unmatched. Germline V lookup: CDR1 LGHNA, CDR2 YNFKEQ. CDR3 in amino acids: CASSHLRGLAGGTGELFF. CDR3 bases: TGTGCCAGCAGCCATCTACGAGGACTAGCGGGGGGCACCGGGGAGCTGTTTTTT.

V and J are TRBV7-9 and TRBJ1-6, with D perhaps matching TRBD1 (5 bases). Germline V gene data show CDR1 as SEHNR and CDR2 as FQNEAQ (reference sequence). The CDR3 covers 18 residues. V lost 5 bases to trimming and J lost 0 bases, with 17 bases between them. In nucleotides, the CDR3 is TGTGCCAGCAGCCGCGATCGGGGGTTTAGCTCCTATAATTCACCCCTCCACTTT. It yields the protein CASSRDRGFSSYNSPLHF.

J is TRBJ2-7 and V is TRBV6-1; TRBD2 agrees at 12 bases. The CDR3 loop spans 17 amino acids. Germline assignment: CDR1 MNHNS and CDR2 SASEGT. V trimming: 3 bases; J trimming: 0 bases; junction bases outside the gene matches: 6. The CDR3 region has the DNA TGTGCCAGCAGTGAGTGGCTAGCGGGGGGGGTCTCCTACGAGCAGTACTTC. Translated, it gives CASSEWLAGGVSYEQYF.

This chain joins TRBV5-1 and TRBJ2-3, with D perhaps matching TRBD1 (5 bases). Germline V gene sequence: CDR1 SGHRS, CDR2 YFSETQ. Between the trimmed V and J ends, which lost 0 bases and 2 bases, there was a span of 13 bases. The CDR3 spans 16 residues. CDR3 bases: TGCGCCAGCAGCTTGGGGCAGGGATCGCCCACAGATACGCAGTATTTT. Translated: CASSLGQGSPTDTQYF.

Only one count was recorded for this clone. The chain has TRBV6-1 and TRBJ2-2; possibly TRBD1 for D (6 bases). The ends were cut back, 6 bases at V and 5 bases at J, with 16 bases in the middle. The CDR3 consists of 15 residues. Germline CDR1 is MNHNS and CDR2 is SASEGT. The CDR3 nucleotides read TGTGCCAGCAGAGCTGACAGGAGTGGTACCGGGGAGCTGTTTTTT. It encodes CASRADRSGTGELFF.

The V gene is TRBV5-4, the J gene TRBJ1-1, with 8 bases that match TRBD1. The CDR3 has 15 amino acids. CDR1 SGHNT and CDR2 YYREEE come from the germline V gene (reference sequence). The V and J ends lost 2 bases and 2 bases, in that order; junction bases with no gene match: 5. This chain's CDR3 is CASSFRTGPNTEAFF. CDR3 DNA sequence: TGTGCCAGCAGCTTCCGGACAGGGCCAAACACTGAAGCTTTCTTT.

This sequence joins TRBV7-9 and TRBJ1-6; 10 bases are a match to TRBD1. V shed 5 bases, J shed 7 bases, and the junction held 5 bases outside the gene matches. This CDR3 has 15 amino acids. Germline-derived CDR1 and CDR2 are SEHNR and FQNEAQ (reference sequence). The CDR3 loop reads CASSVGTGENSPLHF. The CDR3, as DNA: TGTGCCAGCAGCGTAGGGACAGGGGAGAATTCACCCCTCCACTTT. Based on the CDR3 plus reference TRBV7-9 and TRBJ1-6, the full variable domain is DTGVSQNPRHKITKRGQNVTFRCDPISEHNRLYWYRQTLGQGPEFLTYFQNEAQLEKSRLLSDRFSAERPKGSFSTLEIQRTEQGDSAMYLCASSVGTGENSPLHFGNGTRLTVT.

The chain employs TRBV7-7 and TRBJ2-2, with 8 positions matching TRBD1. The CDR3 spans 15 residues. Germline-derived CDR1 and CDR2 are SSHAT and FNYEAQ (reference sequence). The V segment lost 5 bases and the J segment 4 bases; nucleotides outside the gene matches: 6. CDR3 protein: CASSPQGAGTGELFF. The CDR3 DNA is TGTGCCAGCAGCCCCCAGGGGGCAGGCACCGGGGAGCTGTTTTTT.

The chain couples TRBV2 to TRBJ2-2; 10 bases fit TRBD1. CDR3 length: 15 amino acids. Germline CDR1 reads SNHLY; CDR2 reads FYNNEI. After removal of 5 bases from V and 1 base from J, the junction contained 1 base not matched to a gene. The CDR3 sequence is CASSRDRGNTGELFF. The CDR3 nucleotides read TGTGCCAGCAGTAGGGACAGGGGGAACACCGGGGAGCTGTTTTTT.

This clone has just a few counts. The chain is built from TRBV4-3 and TRBJ2-5; perhaps TRBD2 as D (6 bases). In germline, CDR1 is LGHNA, CDR2 YSLEER. The CDR3 is made up of 16 amino acids. Trimming cost V 0 bases and J 2 bases, with 13 bases left between them. CDR3 nucleotides: TGCGCCAGCAGCCAAGACGGGGGACGGAGACAAGAGACCCAGTACTTC. Its protein is CASSQDGGRRQETQYF.

The chain links TRBV7-9 to TRBJ1-5, with D unclear. Germline values: CDR1 SEHNR, CDR2 FQNEAQ (reference sequence). The CDR3 has 14 amino acids. Trimming took 1 base from V and 3 from J, leaving 7 bases between them. The CDR3 reads CASSLGGNNQPQHF. The CDR3 coding sequence is TGTGCCAGCAGCTTAGGAGGGAACAATCAGCCCCAGCATTTT.

The chain recombines TRBV7-8 with TRBJ2-1; 8 positions match TRBD2. The CDR3 is made up of 16 amino acids. Per germline, CDR1 SGHVS and CDR2 FQNEAQ. Trimming took 6 bases from V and 1 from J; bases not matched to a gene: 8. In DNA, the CDR3 is TGTGCCAGCAGGCCACGGCGCGGGGGGTCCTACAATGAGCAGTTCTTC. Its translation is CASRPRRGGSYNEQFF.

CDR3 loop: CASSLARGNQETQYF. In nucleotides, the CDR3 is TGTGCCAGCAGCCTAGCTCGGGGGAACCAAGAGACCCAGTACTTC. The rearrangement joins TRBV4-2 to TRBJ2-5, with D perhaps TRBD2 (6 bases). Germline V CDR1 and CDR2: LGHNA, YNFKEQ. The CDR3 has 15 residues. With 4 bases removed from V and 0 bases from J, the gap between germline ends came to 12 bases.

V and J are TRBV28 and TRBJ1-2; TRBD1 aligns across 8 bases. The germline CDR1 and CDR2 sequences are MDHEN and SYDVKM. This CDR3 is 16 amino acids long. The V and J ends lost 6 bases and 7 bases, in that order; junction bases with no gene match: 16. As DNA, the CDR3 is TGTGCCAGCAGGCATTACATCACAGGGGGTTTAAGTGGCTACACCTTC. Translation gives CASRHYITGGLSGYTF.

J is TRBJ1-2 and V is TRBV7-3; D unclear. CDR3 length: 15 amino acids. V dropped 6 bases and J dropped 0 bases, with 14 bases sitting between them. CDR1 SGHTA and CDR2 FQGTGA come from the germline V gene. The CDR3 spells CASRPSGLSNYGYTF. The CDR3 DNA reads TGTGCCAGCAGACCGAGCGGACTTTCTAACTATGGCTACACCTTC.

The chain uses TRBV15 and TRBJ2-5, with TRBD2 matching 9 bases. The ends lost 0 bases at V and 3 bases at J; junction bases unmatched: 8. CDR3 length: 17 residues. Germline CDR1 reads LNHNV; CDR2 reads YYDKDF (reference sequence). The CDR3 protein is CATSRDSRGGPKETQYF. CDR3 DNA sequence: TGTGCCACCAGCAGAGACTCGCGGGGGGGCCCTAAAGAGACCCAGTACTTC.

The chain employs TRBV19 and TRBJ2-1; tentatively, D is TRBD2 (5 bases). The CDR3 runs 15 residues. V lost 10 bases to trimming and J lost 1 base, with 17 bases between them. Germline V gives CDR1 LNHDA, CDR2 SQIVND (reference sequence). CDR3 loop: CANGAERLSYNEQFF. CDR3 nucleotides: TGTGCCAATGGCGCGGAGCGGCTTTCCTACAATGAGCAGTTCTTC.